This T cell receptor beta chain was observed in a study of blood T cell repertoires in COVID-19 (TCRdb year 2020). General notes on the study: Samples covering the acute and convalescent phases of COVID-19 were provided by collaborators in the United States, Italy and Spain. The material from the prospective study consisted of cDNA or gDNA derived from T cells, B-cell-depleted T cells, or PBMCs. The dataset comprised deeply sampled blood TCRbeta repertoires from subjects exposed to, actively infected with, or recovered from COVID-19. The repertoires were released in a freely available public database meant as a resource for research on the immune response to SARS-CoV-2. The samples were drawn from the first 160 participants of the ongoing ImmuneRACE study and from 950 to 1,500 subjects provided by 6 global collaborators. The sample metadata nearly always contained a de-identified subject ID, COVID-19 status, age in years and sex. Where HLA class I and class II types were available, the types were taken from metadata supplied by the sample provider, not from assay-based typing.

Whole blood was collected in K2EDTA tubes by collaborating institutions according to the institutions' own protocols. Collaborator samples were shipped for TCRbeta analysis as frozen whole blood, isolated PBMCs, or DNA extracted from either sample type. From the cysteine through the phenylalanine, the CDR3 covers 17 amino acids. Solely the CDR3 DNA is kept, with 51 bases framed from the first base. As encoded in the germline V gene, CDR1 is LGHNA while CDR2 is YSLEER. Here V drops 0 bases and J drops 1 base, and the junction holds 8 bases not matched to any gene. What the authors observed across the whole study: How much clinical and demographic metadata was included differed by source and by participant, and the metadata was provided uncurated.

TCRbeta CDR3 regions were amplified from genomic DNA using the immunoSEQ Assay, a bias-controlled multiplex PCR. In the paper's pipeline: Within the assay, amplification of reference gene primers was used to estimate how many nucleated cells each sample contained. Sequence reads were collapsed and filtered to measure the absolute abundance of every unique TCRbeta CDR3 rearrangement. For each sample, productive Simpson clonality was calculated by taking the square root of Simpson's diversity index across productive rearrangements. TCRdb retrieved this table from immuneACCESS and kept in-frame rearrangements only. Not all clones are present; in checked studies, unresolved V genes account for under half, and no reason is known for the remainder. The V and J calls and the clone size are those of that table, but D and trimming were determined from the DNA. Recorded for this sample are 120,000 to 150,000 clones; 80% to 90% of them occurred a single time. Approximately 2.8% of the sample is held by the ten biggest clonotypes.

On this clone: This receptor's antigen is unknown. Qualities for individual bases were not recorded, and no much larger clone is one base off.

The sequence is built from TRBV4-3 and TRBJ1-1; 7 bases in the junction line up with TRBD1. The origin of this receptor is a woman aged 60 to 75 with active COVID-19. The sample taken for sequencing was peripheral blood. CDR3 region: CASSQDPQPGGNTEAFF. Read as DNA, the sequence is TGCGCCAGCAGCCAAGATCCTCAGCCAGGGGGGAACACTGAAGCTTTCTTT.